This T cell receptor beta chain was sequenced during a study of early T cells in non-severe SARS-CoV-2 infection. Study overall: Unsorted whole-blood RNA was sequenced in bulk, leaving chains unpaired.

TCRdb reprocessed the 5' RACE reads with MiXCR, giving one entry per CDR3 protein. Seen here are some 48,000 distinct CDR3 sequences, about 6% observed once, and the top ten hold 6% to 8.5%. Germline lookup yields CDR1 ENHRY and CDR2 SYGVKD. This CDR3 region has 16 residues. V shed 0 bases, J shed 6 bases, and the junction held 6 bases outside the gene matches. V usage is TRBV10-3 and J usage is TRBJ2-2; 8 positions match TRBD2. The clonotype comes from an adult who was a healthcare worker with PCR-confirmed SARS-CoV-2 infection or an uninfected control (not recorded which). The source material was whole blood, sampled at baseline. The CDR3 DNA sequence: TGTGCCATCAGTGAGTCGGGACTAGATAGCGCCGGGGAGCTGTTTTTT. The encoded protein is CAISESGLDSAGELFF.